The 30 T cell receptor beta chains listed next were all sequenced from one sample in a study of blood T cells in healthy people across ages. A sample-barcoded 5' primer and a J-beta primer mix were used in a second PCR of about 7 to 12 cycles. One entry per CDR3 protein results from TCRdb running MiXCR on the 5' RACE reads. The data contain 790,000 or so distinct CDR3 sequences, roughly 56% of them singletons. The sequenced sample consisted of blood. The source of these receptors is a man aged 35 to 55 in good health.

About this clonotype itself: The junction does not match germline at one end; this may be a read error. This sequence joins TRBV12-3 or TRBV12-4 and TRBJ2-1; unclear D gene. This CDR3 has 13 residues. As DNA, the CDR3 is TGTGCCGGCAGTTTAGATTGGGACAATGAGCAGTTCTTC. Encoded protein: CAGSLDWDNEQFF.

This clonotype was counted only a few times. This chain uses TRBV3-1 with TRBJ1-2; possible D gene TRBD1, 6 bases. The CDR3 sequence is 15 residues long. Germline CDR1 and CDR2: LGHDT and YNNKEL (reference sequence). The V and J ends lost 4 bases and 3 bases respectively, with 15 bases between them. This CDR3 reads CASSRKQDSYYGYTF. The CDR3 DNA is TGTGCCAGCAGCCGCAAACAGGACAGCTACTATGGCTACACCTTC.

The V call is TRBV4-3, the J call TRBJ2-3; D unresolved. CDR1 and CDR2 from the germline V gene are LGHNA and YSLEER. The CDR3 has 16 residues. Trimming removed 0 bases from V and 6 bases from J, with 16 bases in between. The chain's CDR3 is CASSQESMSSWDTQYF. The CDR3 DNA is TGCGCCAGCAGCCAAGAAAGCATGTCGTCTTGGGATACGCAGTATTTT.

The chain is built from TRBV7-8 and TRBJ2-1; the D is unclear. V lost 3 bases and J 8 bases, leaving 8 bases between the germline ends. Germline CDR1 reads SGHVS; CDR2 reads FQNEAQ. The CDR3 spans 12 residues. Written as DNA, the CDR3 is TGTGCCAGCAGCTTGAACGTGGATGAGCAGTTCTTC. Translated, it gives CASSLNVDEQFF.

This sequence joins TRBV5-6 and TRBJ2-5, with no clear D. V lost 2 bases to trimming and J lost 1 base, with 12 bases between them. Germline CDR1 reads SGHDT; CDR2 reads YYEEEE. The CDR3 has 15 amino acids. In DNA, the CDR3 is TGTGCCAGCAGCTTTTTGGGCGGAGTCCAAGAGACCCAGTACTTC. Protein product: CASSFLGGVQETQYF.

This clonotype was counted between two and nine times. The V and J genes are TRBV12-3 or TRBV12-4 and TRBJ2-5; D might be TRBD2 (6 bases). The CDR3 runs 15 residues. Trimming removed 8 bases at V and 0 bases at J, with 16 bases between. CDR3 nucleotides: TGTGCCAGCGGGACTCGCGAAGGGTACCAAGAGACCCAGTACTTC. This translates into CASGTREGYQETQYF.

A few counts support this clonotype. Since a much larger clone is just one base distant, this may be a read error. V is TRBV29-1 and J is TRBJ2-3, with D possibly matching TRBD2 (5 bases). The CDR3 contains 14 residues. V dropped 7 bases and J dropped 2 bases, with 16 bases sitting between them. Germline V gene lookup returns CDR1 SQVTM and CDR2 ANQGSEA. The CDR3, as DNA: TGCAGCGCCGGCGGGCCCCGACTCACAGATACGCAGTATTTT. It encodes CSAGGPRLTDTQYF.

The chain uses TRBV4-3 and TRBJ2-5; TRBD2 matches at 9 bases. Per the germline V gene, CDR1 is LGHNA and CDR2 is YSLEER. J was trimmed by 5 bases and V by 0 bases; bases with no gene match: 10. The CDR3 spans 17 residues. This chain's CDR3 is CASSQDVLAGLGETQYF. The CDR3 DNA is TGCGCCAGCAGCCAAGATGTGCTAGCGGGACTCGGGGAGACCCAGTACTTC.

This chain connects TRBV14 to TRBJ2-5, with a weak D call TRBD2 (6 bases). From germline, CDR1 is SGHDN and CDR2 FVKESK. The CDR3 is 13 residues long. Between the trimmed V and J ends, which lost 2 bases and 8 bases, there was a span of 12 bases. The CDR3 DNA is TGTGCCAGCAGCCAAACAGCCGGGGGTACCCAGTACTTC. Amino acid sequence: CASSQTAGGTQYF.

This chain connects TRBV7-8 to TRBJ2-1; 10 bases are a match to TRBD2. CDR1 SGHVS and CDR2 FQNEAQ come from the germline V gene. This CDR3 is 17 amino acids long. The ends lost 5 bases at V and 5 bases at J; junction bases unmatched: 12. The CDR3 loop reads CASSRQVLAGEDNEQFF. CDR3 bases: TGTGCCAGCAGCCGCCAAGTTCTAGCGGGAGAAGACAATGAGCAGTTCTTC. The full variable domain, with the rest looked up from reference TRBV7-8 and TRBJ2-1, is GAGVSQSPRYKVAKRGQDVALRCDPISGHVSLFWYQQALGQGPEFLTYFQNEAQLDKSGLPSDRFFAERPEGSVSTLKIQRTQQEDSAVYLCASSRQVLAGEDNEQFFGPGTRLTVL.

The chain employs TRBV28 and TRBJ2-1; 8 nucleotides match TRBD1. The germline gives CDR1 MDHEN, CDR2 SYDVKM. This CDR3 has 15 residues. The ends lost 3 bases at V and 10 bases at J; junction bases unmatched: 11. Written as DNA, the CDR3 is TGTGCCAGCAGTTTTAGTCAGGGGGCAGGATACGAGCAGTTCTTC. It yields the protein CASSFSQGAGYEQFF. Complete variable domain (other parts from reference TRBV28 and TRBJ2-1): DVKVTQSSRYLVKRTGEKVFLECVQDMDHENMFWYRQDPGLGLRLIYFSYDVKMKEKGDIPEGYSVSREKKERFSLILESASTNQTSMYLCASSFSQGAGYEQFFGPGTRLTVL.

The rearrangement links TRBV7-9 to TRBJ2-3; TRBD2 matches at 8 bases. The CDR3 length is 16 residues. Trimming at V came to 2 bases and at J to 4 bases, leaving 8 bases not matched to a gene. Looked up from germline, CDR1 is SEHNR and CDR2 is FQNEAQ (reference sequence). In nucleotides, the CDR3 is TGTGCCAGCAGCTTAAATAGCGGGAAGAACCCAGATACGCAGTATTTT. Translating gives CASSLNSGKNPDTQYF.

CDR3 nucleotides: TGCAGTGCCTTCGCAGGGTACACTGAAGCTTTCTTT. Protein: CSAFAGYTEAFF. This chain joins TRBV20-1 and TRBJ1-1; D is possibly TRBD1 (5 bases). The CDR3 has 12 residues. V was clipped by 6 bases and J by 3 bases, with 11 bases between them. CDR1 and CDR2 (germline): DFQATT, SNEGSKA (reference sequence).

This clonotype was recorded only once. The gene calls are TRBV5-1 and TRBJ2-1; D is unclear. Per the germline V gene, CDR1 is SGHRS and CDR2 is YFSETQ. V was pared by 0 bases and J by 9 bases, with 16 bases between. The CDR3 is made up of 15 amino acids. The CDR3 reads CASSLEGFSSAEQFF. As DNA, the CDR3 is TGCGCCAGCAGCTTGGAGGGTTTCTCCTCTGCTGAGCAGTTCTTC. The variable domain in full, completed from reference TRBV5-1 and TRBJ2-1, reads KAGVTQTPRYLIKTRGQQVTLSCSPISGHRSVSWYQQTPGQGLQFLFEYFSETQRNKGNFPGRFSGRQFSNSRSEMNVSTLELGDSALYLCASSLEGFSSAEQFFGPGTRLTVL.

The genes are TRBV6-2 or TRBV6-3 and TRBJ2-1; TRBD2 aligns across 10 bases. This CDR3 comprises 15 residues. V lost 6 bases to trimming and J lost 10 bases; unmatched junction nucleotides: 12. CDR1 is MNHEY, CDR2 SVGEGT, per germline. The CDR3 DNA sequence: TGTGCCAGCAGAACCCTAGCGGGAGTCCCCAAGGAGCAGTTCTTC. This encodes CASRTLAGVPKEQFF.

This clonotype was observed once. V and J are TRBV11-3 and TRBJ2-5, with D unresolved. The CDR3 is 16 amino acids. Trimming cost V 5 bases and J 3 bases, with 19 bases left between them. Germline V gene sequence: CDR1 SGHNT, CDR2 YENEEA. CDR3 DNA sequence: TGTGCCAGCAGCCAATCCTCTGGCCCTGGGGAAGAGACCCAGTACTTC. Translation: CASSQSSGPGEETQYF.

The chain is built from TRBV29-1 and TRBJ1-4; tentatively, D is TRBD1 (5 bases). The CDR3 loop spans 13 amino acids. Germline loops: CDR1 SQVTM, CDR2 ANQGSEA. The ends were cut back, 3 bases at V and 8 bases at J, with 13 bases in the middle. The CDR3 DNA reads TGCAGCGTTGAGGCAGGGTCGGCCGAAAAACTGTTTTTT. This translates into CSVEAGSAEKLFF.

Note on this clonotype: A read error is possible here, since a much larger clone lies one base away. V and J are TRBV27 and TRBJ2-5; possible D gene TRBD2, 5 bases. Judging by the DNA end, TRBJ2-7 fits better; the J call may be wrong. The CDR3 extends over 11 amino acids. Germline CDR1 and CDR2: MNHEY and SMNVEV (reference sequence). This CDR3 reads CASSAGHEQYF. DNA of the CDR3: TGTGCCAGCAGTGCGGGCCACGAGCAGTACTTC.

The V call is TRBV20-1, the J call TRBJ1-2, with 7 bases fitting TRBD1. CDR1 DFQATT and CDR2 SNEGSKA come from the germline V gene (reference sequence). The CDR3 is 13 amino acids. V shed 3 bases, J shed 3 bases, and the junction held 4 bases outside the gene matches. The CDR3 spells CSARVQGDYGYTF. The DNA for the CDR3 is TGCAGTGCTAGGGTCCAGGGGGACTATGGCTACACCTTC.

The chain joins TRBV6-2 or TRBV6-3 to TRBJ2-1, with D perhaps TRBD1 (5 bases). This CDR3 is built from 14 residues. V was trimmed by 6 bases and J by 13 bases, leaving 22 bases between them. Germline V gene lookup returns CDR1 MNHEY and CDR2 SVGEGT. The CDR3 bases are TGTGCCAGCAGCAGGGCGGTCTACGGAGAGACCCAGTTCTTC. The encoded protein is CASSRAVYGETQFF.

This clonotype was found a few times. CDR3 in amino acids: CASSQLTDTQYF. In nucleotides, the CDR3 is TGTGCCAGCAGTCAACTCACAGATACGCAGTATTTT. V and J are TRBV27 and TRBJ2-3; no reliable D call. The CDR3 is made up of 12 amino acids. The V end lost 5 bases, the J end lost 2 bases, and 5 bases lay between the germline ends. Germline CDR1 is MNHEY and CDR2 is SMNVEV (reference sequence).

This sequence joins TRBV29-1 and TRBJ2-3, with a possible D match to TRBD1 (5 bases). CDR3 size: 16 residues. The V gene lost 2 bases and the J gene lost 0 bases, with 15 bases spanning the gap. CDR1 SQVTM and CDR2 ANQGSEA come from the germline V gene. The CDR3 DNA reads TGCAGCGTTGAAAGGGGATTACTTCCTAGCACAGATACGCAGTATTTT. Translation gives CSVERGLLPSTDTQYF.

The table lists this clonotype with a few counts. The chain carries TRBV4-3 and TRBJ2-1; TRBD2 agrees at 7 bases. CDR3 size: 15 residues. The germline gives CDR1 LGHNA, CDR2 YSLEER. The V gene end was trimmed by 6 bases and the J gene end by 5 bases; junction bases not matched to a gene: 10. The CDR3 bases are TGCGCCAGCAGGAAGAGTGCGGGAGACCACAATGAGCAGTTCTTC. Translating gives CASRKSAGDHNEQFF.

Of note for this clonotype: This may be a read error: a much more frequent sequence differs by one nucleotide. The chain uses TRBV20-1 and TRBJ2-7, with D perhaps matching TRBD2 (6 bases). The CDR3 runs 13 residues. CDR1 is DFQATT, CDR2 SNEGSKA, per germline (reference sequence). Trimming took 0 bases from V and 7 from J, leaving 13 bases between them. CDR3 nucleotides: TGCAGTGCTAGAGATCCTAGCGTCAATGAGCAGTACTTC. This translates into CSARDPSVNEQYF.

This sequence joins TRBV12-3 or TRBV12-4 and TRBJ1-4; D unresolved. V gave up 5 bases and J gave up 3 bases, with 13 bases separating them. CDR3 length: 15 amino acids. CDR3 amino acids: CASSPSGTSNEKLFF. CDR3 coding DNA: TGTGCCAGCAGTCCGTCAGGAACGTCTAATGAAAAACTGTTTTTT.

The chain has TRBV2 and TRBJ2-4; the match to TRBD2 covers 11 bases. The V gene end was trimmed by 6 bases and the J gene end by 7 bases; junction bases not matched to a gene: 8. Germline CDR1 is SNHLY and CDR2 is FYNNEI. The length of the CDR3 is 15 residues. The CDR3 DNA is TGTGCCAGCAGAAATGTGATAGCGGGGGGGAACATTCAGTACTTC. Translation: CASRNVIAGGNIQYF.

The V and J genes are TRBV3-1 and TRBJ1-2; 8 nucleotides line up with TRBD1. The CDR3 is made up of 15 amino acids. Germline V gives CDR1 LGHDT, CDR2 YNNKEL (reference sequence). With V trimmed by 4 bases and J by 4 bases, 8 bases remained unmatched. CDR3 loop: CASSPFDRGFYGYTF. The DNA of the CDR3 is TGTGCCAGCAGCCCATTCGACAGGGGATTCTATGGCTACACCTTC.

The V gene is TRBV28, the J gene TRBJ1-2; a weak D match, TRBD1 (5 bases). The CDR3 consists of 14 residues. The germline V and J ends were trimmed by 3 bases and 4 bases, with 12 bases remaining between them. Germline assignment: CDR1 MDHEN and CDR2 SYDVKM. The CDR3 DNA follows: TGTGCCAGCAGTTTGGAGGGGATTACCTATGGCTACACCTTC. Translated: CASSLEGITYGYTF.

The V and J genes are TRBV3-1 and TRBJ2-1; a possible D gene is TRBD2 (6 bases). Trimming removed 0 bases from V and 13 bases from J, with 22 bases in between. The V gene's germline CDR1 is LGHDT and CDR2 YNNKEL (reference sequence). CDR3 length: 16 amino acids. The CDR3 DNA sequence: TGTGCCAGCAGCCAAGATAGGAAGGGTGGCGGGGAGACCCAGTTCTTC. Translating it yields CASSQDRKGGGETQFF.

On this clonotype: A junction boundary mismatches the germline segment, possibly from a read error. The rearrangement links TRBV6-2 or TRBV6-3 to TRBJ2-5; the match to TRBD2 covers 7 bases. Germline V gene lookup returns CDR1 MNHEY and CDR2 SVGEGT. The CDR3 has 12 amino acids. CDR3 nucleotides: TGTGCCGGCAGTTCGCAGGGAGGGCGGCAGTACTTC. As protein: CAGSSQGGRQYF.